This is a list of T cell receptor beta chains from one sample in a study of beta chain features in type 1 diabetes. Produced via immunoSEQ multiplex PCR; TCRdb's table is partial and in-frame only. The data show 150,000 to 200,000 clones, around 8.3% seen once. The source material was central memory CD4+ T cells from blood. These receptors came from a woman aged 18-30 years with type 1 diabetes. Each CDR3 is given with its conserved first and last residue. The D gene is left open where the match is weak. The listing skips clone size in some rows; elsewhere it reads once, few, many or a size class.

V: TRBV4-3
J: TRBJ2-5
D: .
size: many
DNA: TGCGCCAGCAGCCAAAACGGTCGCGGGCAGACGGAGACCCAGTACTTC
CDR3: CASSQNGRGQTETQYF

V: TRBV19
J: TRBJ1-2
D: .
size: .
DNA: TGTGCCAGTAGTATCACCCAGGAACTCAATTTCTATGGCTACACCTTC
CDR3: CASSITQELNFYGYTF

V: TRBV6-5
J: TRBJ2-1
D: TRBD2
size: .
DNA: TGTGCCAGCAGGATAACGGGGGGCTCCTACAATGAGCAGTTCTTC
CDR3: CASRITGGSYNEQFF

V: TRBV7-2
J: TRBJ2-7
D: .
size: .
DNA: TGTGCCAGCAGCGTTACCTACGAGCAGTACTTC
CDR3: CASSVTYEQYF

V: TRBV2
J: TRBJ2-7
D: TRBD2
size: .
DNA: TGTGCCAGCAGCGCCCGGGGACTAGCGGGCTCCGGGTACTTC
CDR3: CASSARGLAGSGYF

V: TRBV28
J: TRBJ1-1
D: .
size: few
DNA: TGTGCCAGCAGTTTAGTACAGGCGAACACTGAAGCTTTCTTT
CDR3: CASSLVQANTEAFF

V: TRBV5-4
J: TRBJ2-1
D: .
size: .
DNA: TGTGCCAGCAGCCAAGATGTCTCGGGGTCCAATGAGCAGTTCTTC
CDR3: CASSQDVSGSNEQFF

V: TRBV9
J: TRBJ2-5
D: .
size: many
DNA: TGTGCCAGCAGCGAGGGGGTCCAACAAGAGACCCAGTACTTC
CDR3: CASSEGVQQETQYF

V: TRBV15
J: TRBJ1-2
D: TRBD1
size: few
DNA: TGTGCCACCAGCAGTGGGGACAGGGGGCCCTATGGCTACACCTTC
CDR3: CATSSGDRGPYGYTF

V: TRBV7-2
J: TRBJ1-5
D: TRBD1
size: .
DNA: TGTGCCAGCAGCTTAATGACAGGGGGTGGCAATCAGCCCCAGCATTTT
CDR3: CASSLMTGGGNQPQHF

V: TRBV6-6
J: TRBJ1-1
D: .
size: few
DNA: TGTGCCAGCAGCCCTAACACTGAAGCTTTCTTT
CDR3: CASSPNTEAFF

V: TRBV11-3
J: TRBJ2-1
D: .
size: few
DNA: TGTGCCAGCAGACCGGACAGTGTCAGCAATGAGCAGTTCTTC
CDR3: CASRPDSVSNEQFF

V: TRBV28
J: TRBJ1-1
D: TRBD1
size: .
DNA: TGTGCCAGCAGAACCCTTCGACAGGGACGCGCTGAAGCTTTCTTT
CDR3: CASRTLRQGRAEAFF

V: TRBV29-1
J: TRBJ2-6
D: TRBD2
size: few
DNA: TGCAGCGTCATAGAGGGGCATAGCGGGAACTCTGGGGCCAACGTCCTGACTTTC
CDR3: CSVIEGHSGNSGANVLTF

V: TRBV11-2
J: TRBJ1-1
D: .
size: .
DNA: TGTGCCAGCAGCTTACGGGGGGATGAAGCTTTCTTT
CDR3: CASSLRGDEAFF

V: TRBV7-8
J: TRBJ1-2
D: .
size: .
DNA: TGTGCCAGCAGCTCCGGACAGAACTATGGCTACACCTTC
CDR3: CASSSGQNYGYTF

V: TRBV6-6
J: TRBJ1-4
D: .
size: .
DNA: TGTGCCAGCAGTTCAGGGAATGAAAAACTGTTTTTT
CDR3: CASSSGNEKLFF

V: TRBV7-9
J: TRBJ2-7
D: TRBD2
size: .
DNA: TGTGCCAGCAGCTTAGGTGCTAGCGGCAGCTACGAGCAGTACTTC
CDR3: CASSLGASGSYEQYF

V: TRBV10-3
J: TRBJ2-1
D: .
size: .
DNA: TGTGCCATCAGTGGTGAGAAGAAATACAATGAGCAGTTCTTC
CDR3: CAISGEKKYNEQFF

V: TRBV28
J: TRBJ1-5
D: .
size: few
DNA: TGTGCCAGCAGCCCTTCGGGCAGGCCGGGGAGCAATCAGCCCCAGCATTTT
CDR3: CASSPSGRPGSNQPQHF

V: TRBV5-1
J: TRBJ2-2
D: .
size: few
DNA: TGCGCCAGCAGCTTACAGTCCGCGAACACCGGGGAGCTGTTTTTT
CDR3: CASSLQSANTGELFF

V: TRBV11-1
J: TRBJ2-1
D: TRBD2
size: few
DNA: TGTGCCAGCACCCAAGGGGGAGCGGGAGGGTACAATGAGCAGTTCTTC
CDR3: CASTQGGAGGYNEQFF

V: TRBV7-9
J: TRBJ2-7
D: TRBD1
size: .
DNA: TGTGCCAGCGGGACAGGGGGAATCTACGAGCAGTACTTC
CDR3: CASGTGGIYEQYF

V: TRBV5-4
J: TRBJ2-3
D: .
size: few
DNA: TGTGCCAGCAGCCCCAGACTGATCAGTGCTACGGATACGCAGTATTTT
CDR3: CASSPRLISATDTQYF

V: TRBV15
J: TRBJ1-3
D: TRBD1
size: few
DNA: TGTGCCACCAGCAGACCGCGCTCAGGGGGGGGAAACACCATATATTTT
CDR3: CATSRPRSGGGNTIYF

V: TRBV18
J: TRBJ1-5
D: .
size: .
DNA: TGTGCCAGCTCACCCGGGACATCGAATCAGCCCCAGCATTTT
CDR3: CASSPGTSNQPQHF

V: TRBV21-1
J: TRBJ2-1
D: .
size: few
DNA: TGTGCCAGCAGCAAGGCACTAGCGGGAGGCGGGGCTGAGCAGTTCTTC
CDR3: CASSKALAGGGAEQFF

V: TRBV6-6
J: TRBJ2-1
D: TRBD2
size: few
DNA: TGTGCCAGCAGTGGACTAGCGGGACTCCTTGAGCAGTTCTTC
CDR3: CASSGLAGLLEQFF

V: TRBV4-3
J: TRBJ2-1
D: .
size: .
DNA: TGCGCCAGCAGCCCGAGGACTGGGAGCTCCTACAATGAGCAGTTCTTC
CDR3: CASSPRTGSSYNEQFF

V: TRBV29-1
J: TRBJ1-5
D: .
size: few
DNA: TGCAGCGTTGAGGGAGGTCACGGTCAGCCCCAGCATTTT
CDR3: CSVEGGHGQPQHF

V: TRBV14
J: TRBJ2-5
D: .
size: many
DNA: TGTGCCAGCAGCCAAGTTCGGGAGACCCAGTACTTC
CDR3: CASSQVRETQYF

V: TRBV2
J: TRBJ2-1
D: .
size: many
DNA: TGTGCCGGCAACGAGCAGGGATACAATGAGCAGTTCTTC
CDR3: CAGNEQGYNEQFF

V: TRBV4-3
J: TRBJ1-2
D: .
size: .
DNA: TGCGCCAGCAGCCGACTGACCGGGGATGGCTACACCTTC
CDR3: CASSRLTGDGYTF

V: TRBV5-6
J: TRBJ2-3
D: TRBD1
size: .
DNA: TGTGCCAGCAGCCGACCAGGACAGGCGCTGACAGATACGCAGTATTTT
CDR3: CASSRPGQALTDTQYF